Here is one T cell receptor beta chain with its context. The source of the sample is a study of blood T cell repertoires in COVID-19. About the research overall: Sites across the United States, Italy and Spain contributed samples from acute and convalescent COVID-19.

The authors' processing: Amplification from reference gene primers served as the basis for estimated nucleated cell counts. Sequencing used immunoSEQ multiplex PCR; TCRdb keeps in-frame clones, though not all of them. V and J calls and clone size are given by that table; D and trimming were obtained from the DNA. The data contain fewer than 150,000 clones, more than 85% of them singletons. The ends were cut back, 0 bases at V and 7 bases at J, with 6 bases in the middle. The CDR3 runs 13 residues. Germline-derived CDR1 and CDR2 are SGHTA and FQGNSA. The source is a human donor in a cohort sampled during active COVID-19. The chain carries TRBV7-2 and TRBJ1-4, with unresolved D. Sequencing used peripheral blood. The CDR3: CASSLAEIEKLFF. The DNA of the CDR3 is TGTGCCAGCAGCTTAGCCGAGATTGAAAAACTGTTTTTT.